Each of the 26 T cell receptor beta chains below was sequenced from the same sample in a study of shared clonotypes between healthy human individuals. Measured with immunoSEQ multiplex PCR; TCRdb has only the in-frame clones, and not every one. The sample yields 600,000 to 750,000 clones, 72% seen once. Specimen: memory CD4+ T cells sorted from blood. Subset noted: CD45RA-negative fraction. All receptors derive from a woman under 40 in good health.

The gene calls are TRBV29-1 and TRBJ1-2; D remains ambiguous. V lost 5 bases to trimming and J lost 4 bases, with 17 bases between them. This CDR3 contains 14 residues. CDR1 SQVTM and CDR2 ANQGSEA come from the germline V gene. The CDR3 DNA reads TGCAGCGTTCCCCCAGGAGGCACCCGCTATGGCTACACCTTC. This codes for CSVPPGGTRYGYTF.

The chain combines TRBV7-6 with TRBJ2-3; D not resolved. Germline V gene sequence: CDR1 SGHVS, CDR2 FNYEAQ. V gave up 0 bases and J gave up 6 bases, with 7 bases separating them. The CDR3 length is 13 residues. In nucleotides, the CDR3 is TGTGCCAGCAGCTTAGCCCCGGTCGATACGCAGTATTTT. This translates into CASSLAPVDTQYF.

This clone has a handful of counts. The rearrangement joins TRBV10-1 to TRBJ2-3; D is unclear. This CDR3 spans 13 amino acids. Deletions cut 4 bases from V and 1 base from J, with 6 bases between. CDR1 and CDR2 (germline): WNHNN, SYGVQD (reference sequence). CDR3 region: CASSGQGTDTQYF. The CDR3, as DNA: TGCGCCAGCAGTGGACAAGGCACAGATACGCAGTATTTT.

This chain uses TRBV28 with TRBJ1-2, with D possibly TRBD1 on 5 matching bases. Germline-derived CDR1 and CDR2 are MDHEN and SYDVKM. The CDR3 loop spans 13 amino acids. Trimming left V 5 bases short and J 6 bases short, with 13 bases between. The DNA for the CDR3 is TGTGCCAGCAGTCCGGGACTCAAGAATGGCTACACCTTC. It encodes CASSPGLKNGYTF.

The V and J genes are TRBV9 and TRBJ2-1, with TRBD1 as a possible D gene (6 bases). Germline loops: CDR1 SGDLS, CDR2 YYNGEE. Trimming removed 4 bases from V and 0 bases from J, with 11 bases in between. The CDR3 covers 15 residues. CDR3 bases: TGTGCCAGCAGCTCTTTAGGGGGCTCCTACAATGAGCAGTTCTTC. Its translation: CASSSLGGSYNEQFF.

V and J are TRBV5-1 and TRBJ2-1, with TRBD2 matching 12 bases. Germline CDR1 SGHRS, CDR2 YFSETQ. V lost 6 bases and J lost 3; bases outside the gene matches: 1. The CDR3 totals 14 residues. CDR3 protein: CASKLAGGYNEQFF. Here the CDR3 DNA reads TGCGCCAGCAAACTAGCGGGAGGCTACAATGAGCAGTTCTTC.

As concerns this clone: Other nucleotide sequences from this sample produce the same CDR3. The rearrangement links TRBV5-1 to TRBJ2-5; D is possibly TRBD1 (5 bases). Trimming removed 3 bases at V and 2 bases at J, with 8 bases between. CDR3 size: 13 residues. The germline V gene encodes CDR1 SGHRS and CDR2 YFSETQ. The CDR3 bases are TGCGCCAGCAGCTCCCAGGGTCAAGAGACCCAGTACTTC. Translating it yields CASSSQGQETQYF.

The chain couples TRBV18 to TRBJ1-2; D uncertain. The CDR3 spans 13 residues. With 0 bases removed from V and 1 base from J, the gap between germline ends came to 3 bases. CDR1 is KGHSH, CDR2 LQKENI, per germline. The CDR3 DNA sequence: TGTGCCAGCTCACCACCTGGTAACTATGGCTACACCTTC. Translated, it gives CASSPPGNYGYTF.

The CDR3 DNA is TGTGCCGCAGGGACAGAGCTCACAGATACGCAGTATTTT. This gives the protein CAAGTELTDTQYF. The genes are TRBV10-3 and TRBJ2-3, with 7 bases aligning to TRBD1. This CDR3 spans 13 amino acids. V lost 11 bases and J lost 2; bases outside the gene matches: 7. Germline CDR1 and CDR2: ENHRY and SYGVKD.

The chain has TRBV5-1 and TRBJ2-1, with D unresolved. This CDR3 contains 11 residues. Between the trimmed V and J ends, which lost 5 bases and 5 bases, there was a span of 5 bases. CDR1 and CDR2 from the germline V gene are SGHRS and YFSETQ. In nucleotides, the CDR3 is TGCGCCAGCAGATATGACAATGAGCAGTTCTTC. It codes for CASRYDNEQFF.

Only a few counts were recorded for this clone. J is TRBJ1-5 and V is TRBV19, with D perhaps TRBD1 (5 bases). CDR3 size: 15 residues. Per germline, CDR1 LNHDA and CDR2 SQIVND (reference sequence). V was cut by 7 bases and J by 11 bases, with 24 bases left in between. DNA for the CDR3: TGTGCCAGTAACCCAACGGGACGTCCCATGCTGGCCCAGCATTTT. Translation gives CASNPTGRPMLAQHF. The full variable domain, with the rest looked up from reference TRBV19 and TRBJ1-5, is DGGITQSPKYLFRKEGQNVTLSCEQNLNHDAMYWYRQDPGQGLRLIYYSQIVNDFQKGDIAEGYSVSREKKESFPLTVTSAQKNPTAFYLCASNPTGRPMLAQHFGDGTRLSIL.

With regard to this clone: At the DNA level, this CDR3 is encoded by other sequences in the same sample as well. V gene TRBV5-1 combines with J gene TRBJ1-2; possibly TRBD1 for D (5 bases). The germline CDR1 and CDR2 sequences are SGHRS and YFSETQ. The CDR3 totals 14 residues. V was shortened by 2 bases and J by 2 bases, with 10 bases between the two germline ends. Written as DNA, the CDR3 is TGCGCCAGCAGCTTTGGGACGGAGAACTATGGCTACACCTTC. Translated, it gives CASSFGTENYGYTF.

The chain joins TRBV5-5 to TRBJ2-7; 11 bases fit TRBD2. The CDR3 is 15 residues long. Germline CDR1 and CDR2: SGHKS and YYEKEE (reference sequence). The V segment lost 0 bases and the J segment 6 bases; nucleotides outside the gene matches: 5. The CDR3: CASSLGLAGISEQYF. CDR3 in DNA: TGTGCCAGCAGCTTGGGACTAGCGGGAATAAGCGAGCAGTACTTC.

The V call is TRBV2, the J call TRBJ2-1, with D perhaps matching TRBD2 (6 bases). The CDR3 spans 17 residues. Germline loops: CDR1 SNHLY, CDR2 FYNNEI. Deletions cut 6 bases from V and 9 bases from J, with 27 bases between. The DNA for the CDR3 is TGTGCCAGCAGGAGGCGGCAGAGCCGGGAGAGATTCGGTGAGCAGTTCTTC. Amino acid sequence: CASRRRQSRERFGEQFF.

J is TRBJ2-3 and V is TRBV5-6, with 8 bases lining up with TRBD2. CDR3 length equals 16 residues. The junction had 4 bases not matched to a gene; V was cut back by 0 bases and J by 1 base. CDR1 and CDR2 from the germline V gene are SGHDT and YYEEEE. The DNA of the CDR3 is TGTGCCAGCAGCTTGGTGGCGGGAGGACGCACAGATACGCAGTATTTT. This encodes CASSLVAGGRTDTQYF.

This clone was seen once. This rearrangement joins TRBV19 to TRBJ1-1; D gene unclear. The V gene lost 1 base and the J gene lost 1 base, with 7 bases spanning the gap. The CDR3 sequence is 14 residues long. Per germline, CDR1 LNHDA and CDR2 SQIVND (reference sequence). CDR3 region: CASSIGLGNTEAFF. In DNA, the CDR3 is TGTGCCAGTAGTATAGGGTTAGGGAACACTGAAGCTTTCTTT.

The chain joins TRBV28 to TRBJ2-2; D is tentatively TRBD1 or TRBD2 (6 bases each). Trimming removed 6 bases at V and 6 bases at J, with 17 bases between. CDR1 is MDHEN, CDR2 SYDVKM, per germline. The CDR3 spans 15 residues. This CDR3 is CASSSTGGTPGELFF. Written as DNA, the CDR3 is TGTGCCAGCAGCTCAACAGGAGGGACACCCGGGGAGCTGTTTTTT.

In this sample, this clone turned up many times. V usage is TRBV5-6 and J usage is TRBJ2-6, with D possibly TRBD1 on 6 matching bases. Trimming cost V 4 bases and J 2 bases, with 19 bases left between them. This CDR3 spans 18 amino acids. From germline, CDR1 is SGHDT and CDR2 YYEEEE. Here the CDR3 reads CASSAAQGRYAGANVLTF. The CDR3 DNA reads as TGTGCCAGCAGCGCAGCACAGGGTCGCTATGCTGGGGCCAACGTCCTGACTTTC.

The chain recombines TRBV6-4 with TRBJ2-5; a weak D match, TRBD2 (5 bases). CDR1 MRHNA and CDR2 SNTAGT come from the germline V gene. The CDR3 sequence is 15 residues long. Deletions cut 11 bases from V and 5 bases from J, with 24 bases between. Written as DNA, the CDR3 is TGTGCCTACAGCGGTCGGGCAGGCCCAAGGGAGACCCAGTACTTC. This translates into CAYSGRAGPRETQYF.

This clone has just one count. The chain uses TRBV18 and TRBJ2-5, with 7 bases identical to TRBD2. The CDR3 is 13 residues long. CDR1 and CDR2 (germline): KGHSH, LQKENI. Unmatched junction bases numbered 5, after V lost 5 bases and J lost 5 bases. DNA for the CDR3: TGTGCCAGCTCAACCCGGGAGGTGGAGACCCAGTACTTC. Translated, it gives CASSTREVETQYF. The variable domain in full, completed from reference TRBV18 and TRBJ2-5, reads NAGVMQNPRHLVRRRGQEARLRCSPMKGHSHVYWYRQLPEEGLKFMVYLQKENIIDESGMPKERFSAEFPKEGPSILRIQQVVRGDSAAYFCASSTREVETQYFGPGTRLLVL.

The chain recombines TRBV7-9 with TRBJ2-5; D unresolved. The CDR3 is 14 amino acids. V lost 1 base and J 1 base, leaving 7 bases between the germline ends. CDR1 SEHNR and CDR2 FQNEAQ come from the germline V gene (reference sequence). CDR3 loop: CASSLVQVQETQYF. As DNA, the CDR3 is TGTGCCAGCAGCTTAGTACAAGTCCAAGAGACCCAGTACTTC.

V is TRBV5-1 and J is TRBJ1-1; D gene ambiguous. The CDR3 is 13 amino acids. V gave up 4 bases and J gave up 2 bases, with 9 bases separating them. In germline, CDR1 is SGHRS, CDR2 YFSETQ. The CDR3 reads CASSRITNTEAFF. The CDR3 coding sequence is TGCGCCAGCAGCCGAATCACAAACACTGAAGCTTTCTTT.

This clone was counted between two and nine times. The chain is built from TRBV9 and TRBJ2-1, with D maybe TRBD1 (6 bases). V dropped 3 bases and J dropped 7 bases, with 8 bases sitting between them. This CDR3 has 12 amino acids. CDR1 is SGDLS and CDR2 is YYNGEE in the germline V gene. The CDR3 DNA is TGTGCCAGCAGCGGGACAGTTAATGAGCAGTTCTTC. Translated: CASSGTVNEQFF.

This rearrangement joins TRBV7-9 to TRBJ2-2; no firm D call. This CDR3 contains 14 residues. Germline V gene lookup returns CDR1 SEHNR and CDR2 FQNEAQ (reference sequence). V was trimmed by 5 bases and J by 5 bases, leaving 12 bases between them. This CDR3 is CASSADIRTGELFF. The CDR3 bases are TGTGCCAGCAGCGCCGACATTAGGACCGGGGAGCTGTTTTTT.

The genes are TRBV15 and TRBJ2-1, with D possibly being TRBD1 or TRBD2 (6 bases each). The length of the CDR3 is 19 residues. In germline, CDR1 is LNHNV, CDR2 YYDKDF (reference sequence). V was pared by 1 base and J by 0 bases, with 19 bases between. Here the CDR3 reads CATSRGRGYAGRSYNEQFF. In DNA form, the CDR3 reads TGTGCCACCAGCAGAGGCAGGGGCTACGCGGGACGCTCCTACAATGAGCAGTTCTTC.

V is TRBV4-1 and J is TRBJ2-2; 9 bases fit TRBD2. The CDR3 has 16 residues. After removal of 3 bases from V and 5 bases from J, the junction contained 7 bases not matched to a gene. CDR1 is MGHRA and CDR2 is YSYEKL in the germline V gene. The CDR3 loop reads CASSHNSGRSTGELFF. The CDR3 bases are TGCGCCAGCAGCCACAATAGCGGGAGAAGTACCGGGGAGCTGTTTTTT.